The sequence of this T cell receptor (beta chain) was determined in a study of blood T cell repertoires in COVID-19. V shed 5 bases, J shed 4 bases, and the junction held 10 bases outside the gene matches. Germline V gene data show CDR1 as SGHNT and CDR2 as YENEEA. CDR3 size: 15 residues. Authors' methods: Nucleated cell counts were estimated from reference gene primer amplification. Sequencing used immunoSEQ multiplex PCR; TCRdb keeps in-frame clones, though not all of them. V, J and clone size are those of that table, while D and trimming were read from the DNA. Among approximately 350,000 clones listed, around 91% were seen once.

V gene TRBV11-3 combines with J gene TRBJ1-1, with 7 bases identical to TRBD1. The material sequenced was peripheral blood. The clonotype comes from a woman aged 18-29 years who had recovered from COVID-19. The CDR3, as DNA: TGTGCCAGCAGCCCATGGACAGGACTTTCCACTGAAGCTTTCTTT. Translation: CASSPWTGLSTEAFF.